The 30 T cell receptor beta chains below were found in one sample sequenced in a study of blood T cell repertoires in COVID-19. Assay: immunoSEQ multiplex PCR; the TCRdb copy retains only in-frame clones and omits some. This table holds 200,000 to 300,000 clones, around four fifths found once. The sequencing sample was made of peripheral blood. These receptors were obtained from a woman aged 60-70 years with active or convalescent COVID-19.

This clone showed up just once. The J gene is TRBJ1-2, the V gene TRBV6-5, with 7 nucleotides matching TRBD1. With 6 bases clipped from V and 4 bases from J, the junction kept 8 bases outside the gene matches. Germline CDR1 MNHEY, CDR2 SVGAGI. The CDR3 sequence is 14 residues long. CDR3 DNA: TGTGCCAGCAGAAGCACAGGGGATCCCTATGGCTACACCTTC. Encoded protein: CASRSTGDPYGYTF.

The chain recombines TRBV27 with TRBJ1-2; D unresolved. Germline V CDR1 and CDR2: MNHEY, SMNVEV (reference sequence). The CDR3 loop spans 14 amino acids. Trimming removed 4 bases at V and 7 bases at J, with 16 bases between. CDR3 in amino acids: CASSSGWEEGGYTF. DNA of the CDR3: TGTGCCAGCAGTTCGGGATGGGAAGAGGGTGGCTACACCTTC.

The count of this clone is one. The rearrangement joins TRBV30 to TRBJ2-5, with TRBD2 matching over 11 bases. J gave up 7 bases and V 0 bases, and 7 bases lay outside the gene matches. Per the germline V gene, CDR1 is GTSNPN and CDR2 is SVGIG (reference sequence). This CDR3 spans 15 amino acids. The CDR3 protein is CAWSVVLAGVGTQYF. CDR3 DNA sequence: TGTGCCTGGAGTGTAGTACTAGCGGGAGTAGGGACCCAGTACTTC.

This clone has only one observation. The chain carries TRBV19 and TRBJ2-7; possibly TRBD1 for D (6 bases). The CDR3 has 15 residues. Germline assignment: CDR1 LNHDA and CDR2 SQIVND (reference sequence). V gave up 3 bases and J gave up 5 bases, with 17 bases separating them. The CDR3 DNA reads TGTGCCAGTAGTATCGGTGTTAGAGGGGGAGACGAGCAGTACTTC. This translates into CASSIGVRGGDEQYF.

The chain has TRBV5-1 and TRBJ2-1, with a possible D match to TRBD1 (8 bases). Germline V gives CDR1 SGHRS, CDR2 YFSETQ. V gave up 3 bases and J gave up 3 bases, with 16 bases separating them. The CDR3 is made up of 16 amino acids. CDR3: CASSSLQGGYYNEQFF. In DNA, the CDR3 is TGCGCCAGCAGCTCCTTACAGGGGGGGTACTACAATGAGCAGTTCTTC.

This rearrangement joins TRBV29-1 to TRBJ1-1; D is undetermined. The CDR3 loop spans 13 amino acids. Germline assignment: CDR1 SQVTM and CDR2 ANQGSEA. V lost 8 bases to trimming and J lost 1 base, with 14 bases between them. CDR3 loop: CSTLGSENTEAFF. The CDR3 DNA sequence: TGCAGCACCCTGGGGAGTGAGAACACTGAAGCTTTCTTT.

The chain carries TRBV5-1 and TRBJ1-3; 9 nucleotides match TRBD1. Germline assignment: CDR1 SGHRS and CDR2 YFSETQ. The V and J ends lost 0 bases and 2 bases, in that order; junction bases with no gene match: 0. The CDR3 extends over 15 amino acids. CDR3 nucleotide sequence: TGCGCCAGCAGCTTGGGGACAGGGGCTGGAAACACCATATATTTT. Translation: CASSLGTGAGNTIYF.

This chain joins TRBV5-5 and TRBJ2-1, with D tentatively TRBD2 (5 bases). The CDR3 is made up of 13 amino acids. V lost 2 bases, J lost 5 bases, and 8 bases lay in between. Germline V CDR1 and CDR2: SGHKS, YYEKEE (reference sequence). This CDR3 is CASSFGADNEQFF. CDR3 DNA: TGTGCCAGCAGCTTCGGAGCGGACAATGAGCAGTTCTTC.

V gene TRBV19 combines with J gene TRBJ1-2, with D possibly matching TRBD1 (5 bases). CDR1 is LNHDA and CDR2 is SQIVND in the germline V gene (reference sequence). The CDR3 has 17 residues. V shed 1 base and J shed 4 bases, with 19 bases lying between them. The CDR3 loop is CASSIVYGGGGLYGYTF. DNA of the CDR3: TGTGCCAGTAGTATAGTCTACGGGGGTGGAGGCCTCTATGGCTACACCTTC.

The gene calls are TRBV5-1 and TRBJ2-7; 16 positions agree with TRBD2. There are 17 residues in the CDR3. Trimming took 3 bases from V and 1 from J; bases not matched to a gene: 4. Germline V gene data show CDR1 as SGHRS and CDR2 as YFSETQ. CDR3 nucleotide sequence: TGCGCCAGCAGCTCAGGGACTAGCGGGAGGGTTTCCTACGAGCAGTACTTC. Its translation is CASSSGTSGRVSYEQYF.

V and J are TRBV6-5 and TRBJ2-3; 10 bases map to TRBD2. CDR1 is MNHEY and CDR2 is SVGAGI in the germline V gene. The length of the CDR3 is 13 residues. V trimming: 7 bases; J trimming: 5 bases; junction bases outside the gene matches: 3. CDR3 amino acids: CASIAGGGDTQYF. The CDR3 DNA follows: TGTGCCAGCATAGCGGGAGGTGGAGATACGCAGTATTTT.

V gene TRBV19 combines with J gene TRBJ1-5; 7 bases align to TRBD1. Germline V CDR1 and CDR2: LNHDA, SQIVND (reference sequence). V was pared by 3 bases and J by 5 bases, with 10 bases of the junction left unmatched. CDR3 length: 16 amino acids. CDR3 coding DNA: TGTGCCAGTAGTATGAACACAGGGGTAGAGGATCAGCCCCAGCATTTT. It translates to CASSMNTGVEDQPQHF.

This chain links TRBV6-6 with TRBJ2-4, with D perhaps matching TRBD1 (6 bases). V was clipped by 4 bases and J by 1 base, with 8 bases between them. Looked up from germline, CDR1 is MNHNY and CDR2 is SVGAGI (reference sequence). CDR3 length equals 14 residues. The CDR3 nucleotides are TGTGCCAGCAGTTTGCAGGGGGCCAAAAACATTCAGTACTTC. This sequence encodes CASSLQGAKNIQYF.

The chain employs TRBV15 and TRBJ1-5, with a tentative D call TRBD1 (5 bases). The CDR3 spans 16 residues. Trimming removed 3 bases from V and 0 bases from J, with 12 bases in between. Germline CDR1 is LNHNV and CDR2 is YYDKDF (reference sequence). The CDR3 region has the DNA TGTGCCACCAGCAGGGGGGGGACTAATAGCAATCAGCCCCAGCATTTT. Amino acid sequence: CATSRGGTNSNQPQHF.

The genes are TRBV29-1 and TRBJ2-1, with a possible D match to TRBD1 (6 bases). Germline CDR1 is SQVTM and CDR2 is ANQGSEA. V lost 4 bases, J lost 0 bases, and 10 bases lay in between. The CDR3 length is 14 residues. The DNA of the CDR3 is TGCAGCGTTGCCGTGACAGGCTCCTACAATGAGCAGTTCTTC. This codes for CSVAVTGSYNEQFF.

J is TRBJ1-3 and V is TRBV19, with D hard to call. Germline-derived CDR1 and CDR2 are LNHDA and SQIVND (reference sequence). This CDR3 spans 15 amino acids. V was pared by 3 bases and J by 3 bases, with 12 bases between. The CDR3 here is CASSIRDFGGNTIYF. In DNA, the CDR3 is TGTGCCAGTAGTATTCGGGATTTCGGTGGAAACACCATATATTTT.

Here the CDR3 reads CASSGRVEDGETQYF. In DNA, the CDR3 is TGTGCCAGCAGTGGCCGGGTGGAAGACGGGGAGACCCAGTACTTC. The rearrangement links TRBV28 to TRBJ2-5; D unclear. The ends were cut back, 5 bases at V and 5 bases at J, with 18 bases in the middle. The germline CDR1 and CDR2 sequences are MDHEN and SYDVKM. The CDR3 is made up of 15 amino acids. Full variable domain (outside the CDR3, taken from reference TRBV28 and TRBJ2-5): DVKVTQSSRYLVKRTGEKVFLECVQDMDHENMFWYRQDPGLGLRLIYFSYDVKMKEKGDIPEGYSVSREKKERFSLILESASTNQTSMYLCASSGRVEDGETQYFGPGTRLLVL.

The chain uses TRBV5-5 and TRBJ1-2, with 8 nucleotides matching TRBD1. CDR1 is SGHKS and CDR2 is YYEKEE in the germline V gene (reference sequence). J gave up 7 bases and V 4 bases, and 3 bases lay outside the gene matches. CDR3 length: 12 residues. The CDR3 here is CASSRGQGGYTF. Written as DNA, the CDR3 is TGTGCCAGCAGCCGAGGACAGGGTGGCTACACCTTC.

The chain links TRBV12-5 to TRBJ1-4; D is perhaps TRBD1 (5 bases). Germline V gives CDR1 LGHNT, CDR2 FRNRAP. CDR3 size: 16 residues. Trimming left V 0 bases short and J 4 bases short, with 12 bases between. CDR3 in amino acids: CASGLVAREVNEKLFF. CDR3 DNA sequence: TGTGCTAGTGGTTTGGTCGCCAGGGAAGTTAATGAAAAACTGTTTTTT. Full variable domain (rest looked up from reference TRBV12-5 and TRBJ1-4): DARVTQTPRHKVTEMGQEVTMRCQPILGHNTVFWYRQTMMQGLELLAYFRNRAPLDDSGMPKDRFSAEMPDATLATLKIQPSEPRDSAVYFCASGLVAREVNEKLFFGSGTQLSVL.

This clone was detected only a few times. The J gene is TRBJ1-1, the V gene TRBV7-2, with 7 bases matching TRBD1. The CDR3 consists of 15 residues. CDR1 and CDR2 from the germline V gene are SGHTA and FQGNSA. The V and J ends lost 5 bases and 1 base, in that order; junction bases with no gene match: 7. This chain's CDR3 is CASSQQTGTNTEAFF. CDR3 coding DNA: TGTGCCAGCAGCCAACAGACAGGGACGAACACTGAAGCTTTCTTT. The variable domain in full, with the rest retrieved from reference TRBV7-2 and TRBJ1-1, is GAGVSQSPSNKVTEKGKDVELRCDPISGHTALYWYRQSLGQGLEFLIYFQGNSAPDKSGLPSDRFSAERTGGSVSTLTIQRTQQEDSAVYLCASSQQTGTNTEAFFGQGTRLTVV.

This clone was found a few times. V and J are TRBV5-4 and TRBJ2-1; 12 bases agree with TRBD2. V lost 1 base to trimming and J lost 8 bases; unmatched junction nucleotides: 4. This CDR3 is 15 amino acids long. The germline CDR1 and CDR2 sequences are SGHNT and YYREEE (reference sequence). CDR3 loop: CASSLRLAGEDEQFF. CDR3 in DNA: TGTGCCAGCAGCTTGAGACTAGCGGGAGAGGATGAGCAGTTCTTC.

The gene calls are TRBV5-1 and TRBJ2-7, with D perhaps matching TRBD2 (6 bases). V was cut by 4 bases and J by 0 bases, with 11 bases left in between. The CDR3 totals 14 residues. CDR1 is SGHRS and CDR2 is YFSETQ in the germline V gene. The CDR3 region is CASSMAGLSYEQYF. CDR3 nucleotides: TGCGCCAGCAGCATGGCGGGACTCTCCTACGAGCAGTACTTC.

J is TRBJ1-5 and V is TRBV6-5, with 11 nucleotides matching TRBD1. This CDR3 spans 16 amino acids. V gave up 4 bases and J gave up 5 bases; unmatched junction bases: 7. Germline loops: CDR1 MNHEY, CDR2 SVGAGI. CDR3 nucleotide sequence: TGTGCCAGCAGTTCCAACCGGGACAGGGGGGATCAGCCCCAGCATTTT. Translating gives CASSSNRDRGDQPQHF.

V and J are TRBV29-1 and TRBJ1-2; 7 bases line up with TRBD1. The CDR3 is made up of 11 amino acids. Germline assignment: CDR1 SQVTM and CDR2 ANQGSEA. V lost 7 bases and J lost 3; bases outside the gene matches: 2. CDR3 coding DNA: TGCAGCGCCGACAGGGACTATGGCTACACCTTC. Its protein is CSADRDYGYTF.

This clone was recorded a few times. The chain has TRBV7-2 and TRBJ1-3; tentatively, D is TRBD1 (5 bases). V gave up 0 bases and J gave up 3 bases, with 6 bases separating them. Germline V gene data show CDR1 as SGHTA and CDR2 as FQGNSA. The CDR3 is 14 amino acids. The CDR3 region has the DNA TGTGCCAGCAGCTTAGCAGGGGTTGGAAACACCATATATTTT. Its protein product is CASSLAGVGNTIYF.

This sequence joins TRBV4-1 and TRBJ2-7; 10 positions match TRBD1. The CDR3 sequence is 16 residues long. The germline gives CDR1 MGHRA, CDR2 YSYEKL. V was pared by 5 bases and J by 3 bases, with 10 bases of the junction left unmatched. The CDR3 DNA reads TGCGCCAGCAGCGTATCCGGGACAGGGGTCGGCTACGAGCAGTACTTC. This encodes CASSVSGTGVGYEQYF.

The chain carries TRBV6-4 and TRBJ2-1, with TRBD2 matching 8 bases. The CDR3 runs to 13 residues. The V gene's germline CDR1 is MRHNA and CDR2 SNTAGT. J was trimmed by 13 bases and V by 3 bases; bases with no gene match: 8. Here the CDR3 reads CASSEGISGNQFF. As DNA, the CDR3 is TGTGCCAGCAGTGAGGGAATTAGCGGGAACCAGTTCTTC.

This clone was seen a handful of times. The J gene is TRBJ2-3, the V gene TRBV7-9, with TRBD2 identical over 7 bases. CDR1 SEHNR and CDR2 FQNEAQ come from the germline V gene (reference sequence). The CDR3 sequence is 15 residues long. J gave up 6 bases and V 5 bases, and 11 bases lay outside the gene matches. CDR3: CASSNGAGEPDTQYF. DNA of the CDR3: TGTGCCAGCAGCAACGGGGCGGGAGAGCCGGATACGCAGTATTTT.

The gene calls are TRBV7-6 and TRBJ2-7; 7 nucleotides agree with TRBD1. The CDR3 runs to 15 residues. Germline trimming cut 2 bases from V and 2 bases from J; bases unmatched to any gene: 6. Germline V gene data show CDR1 as SGHVS and CDR2 as FNYEAQ. The CDR3 loop reads CASSLNQGQTYEQYF. In nucleotides, the CDR3 is TGTGCCAGCAGCTTAAACCAGGGACAGACCTACGAGCAGTACTTC.

This chain uses TRBV14 with TRBJ1-3; 7 bases align to TRBD1. There are 15 residues in the CDR3. CDR1 and CDR2 from the germline V gene are SGHDN and FVKESK. V gave up 4 bases and J gave up 2 bases; unmatched junction bases: 5. The CDR3 region is CASSLTTGPGNTIYF. CDR3 in DNA: TGTGCCAGCAGCCTCACGACAGGGCCTGGAAACACCATATATTTT. Looking up the rest from reference TRBV14 and TRBJ1-3 gives the full variable domain: EAGVTQFPSHSVIEKGQTVTLRCDPISGHDNLYWYRRVMGKEIKFLLHFVKESKQDESGMPNNRFLAERTGGTYSTLKVQPAELEDSGVYFCASSLTTGPGNTIYFGEGSWLTVV.